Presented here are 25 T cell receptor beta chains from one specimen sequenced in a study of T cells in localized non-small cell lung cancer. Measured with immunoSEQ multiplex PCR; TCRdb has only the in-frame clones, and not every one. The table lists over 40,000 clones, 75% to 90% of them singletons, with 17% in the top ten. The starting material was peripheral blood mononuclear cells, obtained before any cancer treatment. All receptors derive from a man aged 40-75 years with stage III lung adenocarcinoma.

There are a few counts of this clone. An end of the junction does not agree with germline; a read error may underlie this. CDR3 bases: TGCGCCAGCAACTCTAACCTGCCCTTCTTC. Protein sequence: CASNSNLPFF. V gene TRBV23-1 combines with J gene TRBJ2-7; D is unresolved. TRBV23-1 is given ORF status, its function remaining uncertain. This CDR3 is built from 10 residues.

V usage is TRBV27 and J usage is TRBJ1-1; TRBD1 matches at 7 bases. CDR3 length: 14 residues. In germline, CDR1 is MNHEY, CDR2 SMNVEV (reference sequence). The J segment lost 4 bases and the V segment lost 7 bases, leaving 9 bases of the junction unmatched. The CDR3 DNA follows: TGTGCCAGCATGGGAGGGGGCTGGGGCACTGAAGCTTTCTTT. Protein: CASMGGGWGTEAFF.

Here the CDR3 reads CASSQLLQGGEQYF. CDR3 coding DNA: TGCGCCAGCAGCCAGCTTCTCCAGGGGGGCGAGCAGTACTTC. V gene TRBV5-1 combines with J gene TRBJ2-7; D possibly corresponds to TRBD1 (7 bases). Germline lookup yields CDR1 SGHRS and CDR2 YFSETQ. The CDR3 runs 14 residues. Trimming cost V 4 bases and J 6 bases, with 17 bases left between them.

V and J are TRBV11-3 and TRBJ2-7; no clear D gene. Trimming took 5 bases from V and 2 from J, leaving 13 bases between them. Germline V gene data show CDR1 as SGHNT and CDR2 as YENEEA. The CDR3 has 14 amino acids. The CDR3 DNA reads TGTGCCAGCAGCCCTTACGAGGCAGCCTACGAGCAGTACTTC. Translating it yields CASSPYEAAYEQYF.

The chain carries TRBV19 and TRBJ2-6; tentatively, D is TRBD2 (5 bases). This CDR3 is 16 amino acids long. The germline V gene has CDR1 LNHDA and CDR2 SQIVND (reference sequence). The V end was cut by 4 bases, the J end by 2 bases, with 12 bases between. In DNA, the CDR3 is TGTGCCAGTAGTAAGGACTCGATGGCTGGGGCCAACGTCCTGACTTTC. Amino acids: CASSKDSMAGANVLTF. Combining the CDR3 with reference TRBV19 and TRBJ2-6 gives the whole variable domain DGGITQSPKYLFRKEGQNVTLSCEQNLNHDAMYWYRQDPGQGLRLIYYSQIVNDFQKGDIAEGYSVSREKKESFPLTVTSAQKNPTAFYLCASSKDSMAGANVLTFGAGSRLTVL.

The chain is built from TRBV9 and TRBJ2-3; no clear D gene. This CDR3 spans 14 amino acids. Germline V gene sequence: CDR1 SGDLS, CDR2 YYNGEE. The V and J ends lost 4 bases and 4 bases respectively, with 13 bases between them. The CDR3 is CASSPTSISDTQYF. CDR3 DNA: TGTGCCAGCAGCCCTACCAGTATCTCAGATACGCAGTATTTT. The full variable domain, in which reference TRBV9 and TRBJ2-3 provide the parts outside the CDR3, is DSGVTQTPKHLITATGQRVTLRCSPRSGDLSVYWYQQSLDQGLQFLIQYYNGEERAKGNILERFSAQQFPDLHSELNLSSLELGDSALYFCASSPTSISDTQYFGPGTRLTVL.

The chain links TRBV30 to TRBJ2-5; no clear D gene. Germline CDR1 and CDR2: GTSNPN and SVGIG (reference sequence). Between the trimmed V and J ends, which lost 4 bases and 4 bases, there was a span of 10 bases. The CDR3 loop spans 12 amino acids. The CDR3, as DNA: TGTGCCTGGACTACCTCAGGAGAGACCCAGTACTTC. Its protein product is CAWTTSGETQYF.

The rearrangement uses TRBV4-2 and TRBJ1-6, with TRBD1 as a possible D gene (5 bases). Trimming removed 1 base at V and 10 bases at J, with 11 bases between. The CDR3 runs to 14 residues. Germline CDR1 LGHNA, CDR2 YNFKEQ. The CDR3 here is CASSQAGTASPLHF. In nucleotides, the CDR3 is TGTGCCAGCAGCCAAGCGGGGACGGCGTCACCCCTCCACTTT.

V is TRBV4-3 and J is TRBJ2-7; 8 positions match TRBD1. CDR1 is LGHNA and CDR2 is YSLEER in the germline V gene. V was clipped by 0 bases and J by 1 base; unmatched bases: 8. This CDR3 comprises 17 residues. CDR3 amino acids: CASSQEGVGDRSYEQYF. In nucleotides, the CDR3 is TGCGCCAGCAGCCAAGAGGGGGTCGGGGACAGGTCCTACGAGCAGTACTTC.

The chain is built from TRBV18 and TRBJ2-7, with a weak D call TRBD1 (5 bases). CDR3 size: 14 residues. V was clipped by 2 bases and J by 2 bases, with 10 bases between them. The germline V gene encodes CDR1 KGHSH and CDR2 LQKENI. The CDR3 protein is CASSPNRNTYEQYF. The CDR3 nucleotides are TGTGCCAGCTCACCAAACAGGAATACCTACGAGCAGTACTTC. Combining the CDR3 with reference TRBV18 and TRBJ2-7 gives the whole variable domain NAGVMQNPRHLVRRRGQEARLRCSPMKGHSHVYWYRQLPEEGLKFMVYLQKENIIDESGMPKERFSAEFPKEGPSILRIQQVVRGDSAAYFCASSPNRNTYEQYFGPGTRLTVT.

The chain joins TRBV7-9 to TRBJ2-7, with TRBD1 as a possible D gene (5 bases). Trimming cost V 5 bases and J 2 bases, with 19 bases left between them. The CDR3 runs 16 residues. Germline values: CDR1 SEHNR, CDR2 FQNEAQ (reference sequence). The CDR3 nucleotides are TGTGCCAGCAGCCTACAGGTGGGTAAGGCACCCTACGAGCAGTACTTC. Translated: CASSLQVGKAPYEQYF.

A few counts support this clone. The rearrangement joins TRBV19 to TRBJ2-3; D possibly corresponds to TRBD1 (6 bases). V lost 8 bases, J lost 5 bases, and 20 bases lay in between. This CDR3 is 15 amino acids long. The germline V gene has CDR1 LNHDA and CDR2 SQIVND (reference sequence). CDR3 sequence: CASQKGSAGVDTQYF. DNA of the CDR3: TGTGCCAGTCAAAAGGGATCGGCAGGGGTAGATACGCAGTATTTT.

The chain's CDR3 is CASSDPGTFVYEQYF. The CDR3, as DNA: TGTGCCAGCAGTGACCCCGGGACCTTCGTCTACGAGCAGTACTTC. The chain couples TRBV2 to TRBJ2-7; tentatively, D is TRBD1 or TRBD2 (5 bases each). Germline V lookup: CDR1 SNHLY, CDR2 FYNNEI. This CDR3 has 15 amino acids. Trimming removed 3 bases at V and 3 bases at J, with 15 bases between.

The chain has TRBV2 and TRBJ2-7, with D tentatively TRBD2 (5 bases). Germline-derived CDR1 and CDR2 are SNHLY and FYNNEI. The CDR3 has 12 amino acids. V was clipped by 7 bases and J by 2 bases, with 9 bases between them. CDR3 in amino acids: CASTGDTYEQYF. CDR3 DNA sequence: TGTGCCAGCACCGGGGATACCTACGAGCAGTACTTC.

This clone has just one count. The CDR3 DNA is TGTGCCAGCTCACCACTTCTACAGCGTACTATTATGAACACTGAAGCTTTCTTT. Protein: CASSPLLQRTIMNTEAFF. This chain joins TRBV18 and TRBJ1-1; D is unclear. With 1 base removed from V and 0 bases from J, the gap between germline ends came to 18 bases. Germline CDR1 reads KGHSH; CDR2 reads LQKENI. CDR3 length equals 18 residues. Full variable domain (missing parts from reference TRBV18 and TRBJ1-1): NAGVMQNPRHLVRRRGQEARLRCSPMKGHSHVYWYRQLPEEGLKFMVYLQKENIIDESGMPKERFSAEFPKEGPSILRIQQVVRGDSAAYFCASSPLLQRTIMNTEAFFGQGTRLTVV.

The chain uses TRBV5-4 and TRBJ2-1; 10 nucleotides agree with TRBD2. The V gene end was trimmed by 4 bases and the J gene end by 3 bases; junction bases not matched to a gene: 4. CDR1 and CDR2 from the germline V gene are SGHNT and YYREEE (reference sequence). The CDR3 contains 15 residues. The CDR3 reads CASSLQREGYNEQFF. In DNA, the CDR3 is TGTGCCAGCAGCCTACAGCGGGAGGGCTACAATGAGCAGTTCTTC.

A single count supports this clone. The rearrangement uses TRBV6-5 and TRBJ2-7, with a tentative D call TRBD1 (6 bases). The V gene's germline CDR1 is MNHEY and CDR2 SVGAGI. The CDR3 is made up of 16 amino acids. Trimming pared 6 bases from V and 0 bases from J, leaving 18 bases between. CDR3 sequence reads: CASSYPAGTNSYEQYF. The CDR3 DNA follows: TGTGCCAGCAGCTACCCTGCCGGGACAAACTCCTACGAGCAGTACTTC.

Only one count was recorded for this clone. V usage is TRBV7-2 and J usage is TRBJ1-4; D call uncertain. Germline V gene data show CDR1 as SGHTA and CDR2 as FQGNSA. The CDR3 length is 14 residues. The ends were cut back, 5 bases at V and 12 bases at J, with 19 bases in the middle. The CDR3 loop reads CASSPPSWPRELFF. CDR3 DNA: TGTGCCAGCAGCCCCCCAAGTTGGCCTAGGGAACTGTTTTTT.

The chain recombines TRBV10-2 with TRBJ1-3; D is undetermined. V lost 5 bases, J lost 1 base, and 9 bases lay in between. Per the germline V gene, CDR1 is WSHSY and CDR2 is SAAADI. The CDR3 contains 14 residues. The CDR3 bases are TGCGCCAGCAGTAGTTTGGGTTCTGGAAACACCATATATTTT. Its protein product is CASSSLGSGNTIYF.

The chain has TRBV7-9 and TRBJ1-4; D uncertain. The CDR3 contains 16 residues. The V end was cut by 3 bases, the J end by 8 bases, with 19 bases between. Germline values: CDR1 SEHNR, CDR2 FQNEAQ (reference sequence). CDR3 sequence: CASSLPNGPGNEKLFF. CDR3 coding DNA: TGTGCCAGCAGCTTGCCTAACGGACCCGGGAACGAAAAACTGTTTTTT.

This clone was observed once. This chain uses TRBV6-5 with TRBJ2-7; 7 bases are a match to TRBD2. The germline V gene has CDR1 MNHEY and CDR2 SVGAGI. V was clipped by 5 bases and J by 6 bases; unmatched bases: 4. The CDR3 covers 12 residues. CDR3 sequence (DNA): TGTGCCAGCAGTACTAGCGTGGGCGAGCAGTACTTC. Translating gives CASSTSVGEQYF.

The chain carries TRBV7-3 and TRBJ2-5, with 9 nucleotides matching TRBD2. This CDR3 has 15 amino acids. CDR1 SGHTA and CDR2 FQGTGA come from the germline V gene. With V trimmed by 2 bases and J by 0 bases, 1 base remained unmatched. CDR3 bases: TGTGCCAGCAGCTTAGCGGGGGGGTACCAAGAGACCCAGTACTTC. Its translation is CASSLAGGYQETQYF.

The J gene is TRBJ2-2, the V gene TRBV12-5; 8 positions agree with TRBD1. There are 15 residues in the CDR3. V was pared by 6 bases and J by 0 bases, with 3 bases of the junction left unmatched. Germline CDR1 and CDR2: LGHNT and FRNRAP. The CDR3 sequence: CASGPGGANTGELFF. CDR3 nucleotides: TGTGCTAGTGGCCCAGGGGGCGCGAACACCGGGGAGCTGTTTTTT.

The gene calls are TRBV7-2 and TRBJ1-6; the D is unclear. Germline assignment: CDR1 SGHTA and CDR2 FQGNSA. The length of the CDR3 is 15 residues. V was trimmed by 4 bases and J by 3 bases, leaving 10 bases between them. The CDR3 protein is CASSSSELYNSPLHF. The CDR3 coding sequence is TGTGCCAGCAGCTCCAGTGAACTCTATAATTCACCCCTCCACTTT.

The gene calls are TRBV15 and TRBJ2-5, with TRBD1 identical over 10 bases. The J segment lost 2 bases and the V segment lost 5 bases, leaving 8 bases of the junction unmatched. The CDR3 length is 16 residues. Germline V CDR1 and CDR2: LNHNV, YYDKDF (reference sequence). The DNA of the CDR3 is TGTGCCACCAGCTCGGGAGGGACAGGGGCGCAAGAGACCCAGTACTTC. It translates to CATSSGGTGAQETQYF. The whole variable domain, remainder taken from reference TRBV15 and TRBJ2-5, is DAMVIQNPRYQVTQFGKPVTLSCSQTLNHNVMYWYQQKSSQAPKLLFHYYDKDFNNEADTPDNFQSRRPNTSFCFLDIRSPGLGDTAMYLCATSSGGTGAQETQYFGPGTRLLVL.